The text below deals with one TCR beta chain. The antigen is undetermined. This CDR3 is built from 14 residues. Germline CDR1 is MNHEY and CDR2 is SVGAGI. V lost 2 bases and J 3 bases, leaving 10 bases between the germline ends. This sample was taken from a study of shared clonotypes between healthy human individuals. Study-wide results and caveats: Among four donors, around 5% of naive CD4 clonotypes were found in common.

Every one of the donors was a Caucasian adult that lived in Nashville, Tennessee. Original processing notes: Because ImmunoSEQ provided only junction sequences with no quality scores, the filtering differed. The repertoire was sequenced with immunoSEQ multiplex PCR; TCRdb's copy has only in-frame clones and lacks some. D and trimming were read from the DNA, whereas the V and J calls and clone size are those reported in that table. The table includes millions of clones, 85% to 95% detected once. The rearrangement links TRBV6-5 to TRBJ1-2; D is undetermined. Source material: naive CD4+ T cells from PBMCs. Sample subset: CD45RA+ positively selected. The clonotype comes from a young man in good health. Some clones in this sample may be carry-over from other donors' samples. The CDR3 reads CASSYTTRDYGYTF. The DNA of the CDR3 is TGTGCCAGCAGTTACACCACTCGGGACTATGGCTACACCTTC.